Below, one TCR beta chain is given with its context. Amplified TCR beta CDR3 regions derived from RNA transcripts. First-round RT-PCR with HTBI primers amplified the TCR CDR3 region. MiXCR, applied by TCRdb to the multiplex PCR reads, yields one record per CDR3 protein. Altogether approximately 490,000 distinct CDR3 sequences are present, 20% to 25% being singletons, with the ten largest covering around 47%. The record originates from a study of T cells in Graves' hyperthyroidism and ophthalmopathy. This CDR3 is built from 20 residues. Germline V lookup: CDR1 MGHDK, CDR2 SYGVNS. V was pared by 3 bases and J by 9 bases, with 24 bases of the junction left unmatched.

The sample consisted of blood. The J gene is TRBJ2-1, the V gene TRBV25-1, with 9 bases that match TRBD2. The receptor's source is a woman in her 70s with Graves' ophthalmopathy. CDR3 DNA: TGTGCCAGCAGTGAGAAACCCGCGACCATAGTAGCGGGAGTTTGGAGTGAGCAGTTCTTC. It specifies CASSEKPATIVAGVWSEQFF.